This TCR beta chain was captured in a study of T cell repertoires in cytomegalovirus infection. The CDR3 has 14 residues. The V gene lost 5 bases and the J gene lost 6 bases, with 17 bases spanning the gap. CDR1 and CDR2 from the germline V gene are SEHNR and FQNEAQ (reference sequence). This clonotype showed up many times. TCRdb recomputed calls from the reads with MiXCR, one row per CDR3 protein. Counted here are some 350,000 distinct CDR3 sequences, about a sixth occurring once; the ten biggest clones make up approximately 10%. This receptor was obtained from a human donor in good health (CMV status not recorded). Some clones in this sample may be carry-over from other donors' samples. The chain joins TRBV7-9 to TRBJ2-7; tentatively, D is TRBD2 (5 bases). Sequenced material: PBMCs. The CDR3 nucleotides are TGTGCCAGCAGCCCTTCCCCGGGGTACCCCGAGCAGTACTTC. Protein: CASSPSPGYPEQYF.